The subject of this entry is one T cell receptor (beta chain). What it binds is not known. With 5 bases removed from V and 10 bases from J, the gap between germline ends came to 14 bases. The CDR3 runs 13 residues. The germline gives CDR1 SGHTA, CDR2 FQGNSA. The data stem from a study of T-cell reconstitution after alpha-beta-depleted transplantation in children. Study results and limitations: Newly produced T cells mostly provided counts and TCRbeta diversity after one year, as hyperexpanded clones declined. Several hundred graft clones that had expanded were reportedly the source of alpha-beta T cells about two months after transplant. TCRbeta diversity was high at day 60 in some patients (a result of surviving recipient T cells and thymic progenitors).

Unique molecular identifiers were used to barcode this TCRbeta library. TCRdb independently ran MiXCR on the PCR reads; one entry per CDR3 protein. The repertoire consists of just under 350,000 distinct CDR3 sequences, with around 16% occurring once and the leading ten covering roughly 40%. The source material was PBMCs, mostly from graft donor cells, sampled 360 days after TCRalphabeta/CD19-depleted stem cell transplant. The sequence was collected from a male patient aged 2-15 years who had a stem cell transplant for acute lymphoblastic leukemia, so the T cells may come from the graft donor. The chain carries TRBV7-2 and TRBJ1-4; possibly TRBD1 for D (5 bases). The CDR3 spells CASSPGQGGKLFF. In DNA, the CDR3 is TGTGCCAGCAGCCCCGGGCAGGGCGGAAAACTGTTTTTT.